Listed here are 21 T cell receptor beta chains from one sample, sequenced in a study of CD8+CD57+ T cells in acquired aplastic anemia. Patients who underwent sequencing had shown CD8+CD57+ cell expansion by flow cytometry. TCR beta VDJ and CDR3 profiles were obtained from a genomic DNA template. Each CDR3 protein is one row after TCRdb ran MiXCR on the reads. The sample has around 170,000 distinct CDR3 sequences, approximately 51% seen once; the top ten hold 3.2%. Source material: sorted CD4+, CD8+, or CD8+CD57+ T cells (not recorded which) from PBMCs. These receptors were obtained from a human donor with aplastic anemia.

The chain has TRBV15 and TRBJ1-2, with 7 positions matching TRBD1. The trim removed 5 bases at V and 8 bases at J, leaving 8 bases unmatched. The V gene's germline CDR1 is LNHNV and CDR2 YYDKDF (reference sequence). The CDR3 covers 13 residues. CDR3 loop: CATSDHRGRGYTF. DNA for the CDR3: TGTGCCACCAGCGACCACAGGGGTCGAGGCTACACCTTC.

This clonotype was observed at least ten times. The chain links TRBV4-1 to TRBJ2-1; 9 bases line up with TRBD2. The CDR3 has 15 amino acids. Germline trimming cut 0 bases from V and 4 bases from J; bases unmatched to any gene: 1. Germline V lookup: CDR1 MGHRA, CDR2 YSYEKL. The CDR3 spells CASSQERGGYNEQFF. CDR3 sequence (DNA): TGCGCCAGCAGCCAAGAGCGGGGGGGATACAATGAGCAGTTCTTC.

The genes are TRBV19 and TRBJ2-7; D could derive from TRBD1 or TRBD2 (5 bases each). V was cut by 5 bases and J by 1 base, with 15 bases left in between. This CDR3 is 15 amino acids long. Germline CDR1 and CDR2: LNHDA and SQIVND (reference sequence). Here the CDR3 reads CASSVHERGSYEQYF. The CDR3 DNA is TGTGCCAGTAGTGTGCATGAGAGGGGATCCTACGAGCAGTACTTC.

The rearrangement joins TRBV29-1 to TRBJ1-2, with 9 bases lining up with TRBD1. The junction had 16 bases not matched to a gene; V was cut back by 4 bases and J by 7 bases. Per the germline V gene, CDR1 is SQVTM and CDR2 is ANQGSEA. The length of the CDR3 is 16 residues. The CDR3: CSVAKRGTGKESGYTF. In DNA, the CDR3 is TGCAGCGTTGCCAAACGAGGGACAGGGAAGGAGAGTGGCTACACCTTC.

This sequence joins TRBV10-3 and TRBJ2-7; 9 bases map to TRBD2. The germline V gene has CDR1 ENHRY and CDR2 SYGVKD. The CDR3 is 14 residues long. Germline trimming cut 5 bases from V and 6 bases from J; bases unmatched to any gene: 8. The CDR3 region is CAISPSGVFSEQYF. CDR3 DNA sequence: TGTGCCATCAGTCCTAGCGGGGTGTTTAGCGAGCAGTACTTC.

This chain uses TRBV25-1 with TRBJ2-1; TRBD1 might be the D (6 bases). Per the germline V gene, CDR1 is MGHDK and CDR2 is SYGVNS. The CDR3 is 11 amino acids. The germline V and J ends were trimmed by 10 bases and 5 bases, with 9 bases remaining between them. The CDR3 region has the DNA TGTGCCACCTCAGGGGACAATGAGCAGTTCTTC. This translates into CATSGDNEQFF.

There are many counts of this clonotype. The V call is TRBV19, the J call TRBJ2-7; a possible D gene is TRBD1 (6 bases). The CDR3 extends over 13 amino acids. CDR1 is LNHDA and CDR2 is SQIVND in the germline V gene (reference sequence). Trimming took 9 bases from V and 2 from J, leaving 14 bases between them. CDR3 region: CASSRDKPYEQYF. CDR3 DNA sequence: TGTGCCAGCAGCCGGGACAAGCCCTACGAGCAGTACTTC.

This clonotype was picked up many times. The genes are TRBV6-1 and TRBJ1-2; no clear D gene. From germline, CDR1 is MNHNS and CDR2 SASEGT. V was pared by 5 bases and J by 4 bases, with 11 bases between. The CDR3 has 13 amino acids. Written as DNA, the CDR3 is TGTGCCAGCAGTACCGGACCGAGCTATGGCTACACCTTC. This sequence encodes CASSTGPSYGYTF.

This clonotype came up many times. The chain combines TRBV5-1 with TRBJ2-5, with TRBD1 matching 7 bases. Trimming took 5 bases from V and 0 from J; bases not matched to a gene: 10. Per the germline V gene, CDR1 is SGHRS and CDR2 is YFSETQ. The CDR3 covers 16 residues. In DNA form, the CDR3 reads TGCGCCAGCAGATCGTCACCGGGACAGAACCAAGAGACCCAGTACTTC. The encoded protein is CASRSSPGQNQETQYF.

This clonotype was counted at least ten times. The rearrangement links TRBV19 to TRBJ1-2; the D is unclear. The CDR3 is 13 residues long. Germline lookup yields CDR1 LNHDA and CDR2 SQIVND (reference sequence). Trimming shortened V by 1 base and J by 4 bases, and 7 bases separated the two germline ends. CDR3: CASSIGGGYGYTF. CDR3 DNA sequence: TGTGCCAGTAGTATAGGGGGAGGCTATGGCTACACCTTC.

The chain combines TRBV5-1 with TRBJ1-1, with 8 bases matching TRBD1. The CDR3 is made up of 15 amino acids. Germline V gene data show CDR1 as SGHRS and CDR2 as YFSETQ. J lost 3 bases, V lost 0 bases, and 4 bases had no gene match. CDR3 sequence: CASSLARGQDTEAFF. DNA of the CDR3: TGCGCCAGCAGCTTGGCAAGGGGACAGGACACTGAAGCTTTCTTT. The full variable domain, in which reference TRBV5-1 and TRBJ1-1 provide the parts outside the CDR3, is KAGVTQTPRYLIKTRGQQVTLSCSPISGHRSVSWYQQTPGQGLQFLFEYFSETQRNKGNFPGRFSGRQFSNSRSEMNVSTLELGDSALYLCASSLARGQDTEAFFGQGTRLTVV.

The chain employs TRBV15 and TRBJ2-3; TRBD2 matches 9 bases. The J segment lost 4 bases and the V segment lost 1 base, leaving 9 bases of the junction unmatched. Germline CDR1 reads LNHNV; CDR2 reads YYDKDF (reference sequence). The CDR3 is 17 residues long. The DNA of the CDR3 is TGTGCCACCAGCAGAGCTCTTGGCGGGAGGGTCGCAGATACGCAGTATTTT. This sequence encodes CATSRALGGRVADTQYF. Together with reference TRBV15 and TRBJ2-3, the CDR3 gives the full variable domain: DAMVIQNPRYQVTQFGKPVTLSCSQTLNHNVMYWYQQKSSQAPKLLFHYYDKDFNNEADTPDNFQSRRPNTSFCFLDIRSPGLGDTAMYLCATSRALGGRVADTQYFGPGTRLTVL.

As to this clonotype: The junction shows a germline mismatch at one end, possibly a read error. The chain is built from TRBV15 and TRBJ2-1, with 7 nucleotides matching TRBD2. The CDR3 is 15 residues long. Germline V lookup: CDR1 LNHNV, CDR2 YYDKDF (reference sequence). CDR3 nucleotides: TGTGCCGCCAGCAGCTCCGGGGGGAGTAACAATGAGCAGTTCTTC. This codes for CAASSSGGSNNEQFF.

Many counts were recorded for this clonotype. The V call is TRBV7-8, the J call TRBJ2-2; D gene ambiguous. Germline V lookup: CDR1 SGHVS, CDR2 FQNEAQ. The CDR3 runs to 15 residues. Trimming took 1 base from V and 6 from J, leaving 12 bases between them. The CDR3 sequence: CASSLESQRAGELFF. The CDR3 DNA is TGTGCCAGCAGCTTAGAAAGCCAGAGAGCCGGGGAGCTGTTTTTT. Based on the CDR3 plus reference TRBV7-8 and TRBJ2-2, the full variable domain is GAGVSQSPRYKVAKRGQDVALRCDPISGHVSLFWYQQALGQGPEFLTYFQNEAQLDKSGLPSDRFFAERPEGSVSTLKIQRTQQEDSAVYLCASSLESQRAGELFFGEGSRLTVL.

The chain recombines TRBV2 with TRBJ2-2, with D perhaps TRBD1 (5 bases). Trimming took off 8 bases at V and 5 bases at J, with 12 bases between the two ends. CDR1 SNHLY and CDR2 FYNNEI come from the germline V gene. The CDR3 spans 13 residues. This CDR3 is CASSPGSTGELFF. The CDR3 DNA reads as TGTGCCAGCTCACCAGGGTCTACCGGGGAGCTGTTTTTT.

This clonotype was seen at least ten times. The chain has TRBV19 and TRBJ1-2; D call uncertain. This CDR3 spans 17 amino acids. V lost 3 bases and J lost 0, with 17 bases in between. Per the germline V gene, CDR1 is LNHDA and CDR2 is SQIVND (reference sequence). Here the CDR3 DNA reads TGTGCCAGTAGTATTCTGGGCGGAGGCAAAACTAACTATGGCTACACCTTC. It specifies CASSILGGGKTNYGYTF. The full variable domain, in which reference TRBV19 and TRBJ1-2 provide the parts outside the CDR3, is DGGITQSPKYLFRKEGQNVTLSCEQNLNHDAMYWYRQDPGQGLRLIYYSQIVNDFQKGDIAEGYSVSREKKESFPLTVTSAQKNPTAFYLCASSILGGGKTNYGYTFGSGTRLTVV.

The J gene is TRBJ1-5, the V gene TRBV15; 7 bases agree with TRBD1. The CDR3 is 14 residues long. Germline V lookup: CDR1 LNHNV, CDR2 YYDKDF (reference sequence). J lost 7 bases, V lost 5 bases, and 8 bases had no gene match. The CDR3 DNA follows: TGTGCCACCAGCGCCCGTACAGGGGAGCAGCCCCAGCATTTT. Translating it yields CATSARTGEQPQHF. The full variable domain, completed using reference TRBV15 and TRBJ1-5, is DAMVIQNPRYQVTQFGKPVTLSCSQTLNHNVMYWYQQKSSQAPKLLFHYYDKDFNNEADTPDNFQSRRPNTSFCFLDIRSPGLGDTAMYLCATSARTGEQPQHFGDGTRLSIL.

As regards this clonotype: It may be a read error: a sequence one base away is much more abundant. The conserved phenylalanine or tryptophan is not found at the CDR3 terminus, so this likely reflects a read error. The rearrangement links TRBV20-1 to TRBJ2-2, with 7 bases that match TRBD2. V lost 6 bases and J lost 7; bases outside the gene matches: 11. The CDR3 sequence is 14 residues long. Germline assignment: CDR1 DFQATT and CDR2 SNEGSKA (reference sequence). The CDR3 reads CSASGRAVSGELFC. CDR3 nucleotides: TGCAGTGCCTCGGGGAGGGCGGTAAGCGGGGAGCTGTTTTGT.

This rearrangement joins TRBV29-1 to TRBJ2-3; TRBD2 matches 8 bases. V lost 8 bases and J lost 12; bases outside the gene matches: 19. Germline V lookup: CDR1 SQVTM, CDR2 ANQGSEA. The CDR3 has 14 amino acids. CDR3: CSSRRGGEDVAQYF. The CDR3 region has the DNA TGCAGCTCCCGTCGGGGGGGGGAAGACGTTGCTCAGTATTTT.

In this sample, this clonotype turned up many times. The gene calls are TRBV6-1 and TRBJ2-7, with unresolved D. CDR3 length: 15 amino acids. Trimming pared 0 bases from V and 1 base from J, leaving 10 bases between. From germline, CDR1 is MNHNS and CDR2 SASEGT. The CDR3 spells CASSEAPGHSYEQYF. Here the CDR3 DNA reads TGTGCCAGCAGTGAAGCTCCGGGCCATTCCTACGAGCAGTACTTC.

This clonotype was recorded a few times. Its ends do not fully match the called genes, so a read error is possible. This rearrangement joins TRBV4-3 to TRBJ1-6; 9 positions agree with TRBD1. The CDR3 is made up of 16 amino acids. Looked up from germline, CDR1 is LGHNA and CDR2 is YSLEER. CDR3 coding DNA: TGCGCCAGCGGCCAGTCTACAGGGGGCGGCCCTTCACCCCTCCACTTT. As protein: CASGQSTGGGPSPLHF.